This T cell receptor (beta chain) came from a study of blood T cell repertoires in COVID-19. Repertoires were generated with immunoSEQ multiplex PCR, while TCRdb's copy carries only in-frame clones and drops some. The repertoire holds some 500,000 clones, with around nine tenths as singletons. Residents of 24 US areas, aged roughly 18 to 89 years, made up the participants. Cohort 3 recovery required two negative PCRs, clearance, or symptom resolution. V was shortened by 4 bases and J by 5 bases, with 10 bases between the two germline ends. CDR1 is SGHNT, CDR2 YYREEE, per germline (reference sequence). This CDR3 is built from 12 residues.

This chain links TRBV5-4 with TRBJ2-7; no reliable D call. Specimen: PBMCs or T cells enriched from blood (not recorded which). This receptor was identified in a woman between 40 and 55 years old who had recovered from COVID-19. CDR3 coding DNA: TGTGCCAGCAGCCCCTCTTTCGACGAGCAGTACTTC. This encodes CASSPSFDEQYF.